The clone carrying this TCR beta chain was seen at least ten times. Antigen: not known. The CDR3 is made up of 16 amino acids. Trimming shortened V by 3 bases and J by 1 base, and 18 bases separated the two germline ends. Germline CDR1 and CDR2: DFQATT and SNEGSKA (reference sequence). This specimen comes from a study of early T cells in non-severe SARS-CoV-2 infection. Study-wide findings and caveats: A preference for anti-spike CD8 responses marked VDJdb matching, which missed private and CD4 specificities.

A single record per CDR3 protein comes from TCRdb applying MiXCR to the 5' RACE reads. The sample carries about 48,000 distinct CDR3 sequences, approximately 8.1% recorded once. Input material: whole blood. This chain joins TRBV20-1 and TRBJ1-1; D is uncertain. The source of this sequence is an adult who was a healthcare worker with PCR-confirmed SARS-CoV-2 infection or an uninfected control (not recorded which). The CDR3 region has the DNA TGCAGTGCTAGTGCCTTCGGTGTGGCGGAGAACACTGAAGCTTTCTTT. This codes for CSASAFGVAENTEAFF.